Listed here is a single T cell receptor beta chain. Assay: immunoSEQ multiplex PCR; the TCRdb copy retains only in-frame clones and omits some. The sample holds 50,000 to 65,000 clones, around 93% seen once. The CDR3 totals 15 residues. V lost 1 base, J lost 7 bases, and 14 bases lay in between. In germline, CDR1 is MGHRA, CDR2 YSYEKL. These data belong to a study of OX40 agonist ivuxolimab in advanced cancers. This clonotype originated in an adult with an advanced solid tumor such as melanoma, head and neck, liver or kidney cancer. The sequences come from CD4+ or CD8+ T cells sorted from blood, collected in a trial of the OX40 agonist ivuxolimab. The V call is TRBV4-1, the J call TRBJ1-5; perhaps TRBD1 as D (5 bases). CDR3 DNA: TGCGCCAGCAGCCAAGTTCAGGGAGGCAGCCAGCCCCAGCATTTT. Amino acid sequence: CASSQVQGGSQPQHF.